The sample holds one count of the clone carrying this T cell receptor (beta chain). Its antigen is not identified. As to time point: pre-treatment sample, taken before nivolumab and TIL therapy. Stage 4 NSCLC adults joined between October 2017 and January 2020. The immunoSEQ assay was v3. Some clones are missing from TCRdb's copy, which holds only in-frame ones; the method was immunoSEQ multiplex PCR. This table holds around 59,000 clones, roughly 66% found once. This CDR3 spans 17 amino acids. V gave up 2 bases and J gave up 4 bases, with 19 bases separating them. From germline, CDR1 is MDHEN and CDR2 SYDVKM. This sample stems from a study of TIL therapy for anti-PD-1-resistant metastatic lung cancer. Study-wide context: Patients had a median age of approximately 57 years (range about 38-85). Study-wide results and caveats: After infusion, TIL clonotypes partly replaced peripheral T cells and declined over months. The cohort had more treatment-naive, never-smoker and oncogene-addicted patients than typical.

This rearrangement joins TRBV28 to TRBJ2-3; D perhaps matches TRBD2 (6 bases). The material sequenced was blood, taken at baseline. The clonotype comes from a person between 25 and 80 years old with non-small cell lung cancer. Here the CDR3 reads CASSLSSQGGTADTQYF. The CDR3 coding sequence is TGTGCCAGCAGTTTAAGTTCGCAGGGCGGGACCGCAGATACGCAGTATTTT.